The 20 T cell receptor beta chains below come from one sample, sequenced in a study of beta chain features in type 1 diabetes. Expressed TCRB transcripts were sequenced because the entire RNA isolate underwent reverse transcription. TCRdb keeps only in-frame clones here, not all; method: immunoSEQ multiplex PCR. The sample lists over 100,000 clones, less than 40% occurring once. The sample taken for sequencing was stem cell memory CD4+ T cells from blood. All receptors derive from a woman between 18 and 29 years old in good health.

The chain couples TRBV4-3 to TRBJ2-7; 8 positions match TRBD1. The CDR3 has 14 amino acids. The junction had 8 bases not matched to a gene; V was cut back by 3 bases and J by 7 bases. Germline-derived CDR1 and CDR2 are LGHNA and YSLEER. The CDR3 DNA reads TGCGCCAGCAGCCACGGGCAGGGGGCAAAGGAGCAGTACTTC. Protein product: CASSHGQGAKEQYF.

This chain joins TRBV7-9 and TRBJ2-7; TRBD1 agrees at 9 bases. CDR3 size: 13 residues. The germline V gene has CDR1 SEHNR and CDR2 FQNEAQ (reference sequence). The ends lost 5 bases at V and 9 bases at J; junction bases unmatched: 8. Here the CDR3 reads CASSPQGARGQYF. The DNA for the CDR3 is TGTGCCAGCAGCCCACAGGGGGCGCGAGGGCAGTACTTC. Full variable domain (missing parts from reference TRBV7-9 and TRBJ2-7): DTGVSQNPRHKITKRGQNVTFRCDPISEHNRLYWYRQTLGQGPEFLTYFQNEAQLEKSRLLSDRFSAERPKGSFSTLEIQRTEQGDSAMYLCASSPQGARGQYFGPGTRLTVT.

The chain uses TRBV20-1 and TRBJ1-1, with 7 bases matching TRBD1. This CDR3 is 11 amino acids long. Germline V gene sequence: CDR1 DFQATT, CDR2 SNEGSKA (reference sequence). V lost 6 bases, J lost 8 bases, and 6 bases stayed unmatched. CDR3 region: CSAPGQREAFF. The CDR3, as DNA: TGCAGTGCCCCGGGACAGAGAGAAGCTTTCTTT.

This chain connects TRBV18 to TRBJ1-1, with 8 nucleotides matching TRBD1. The CDR3 extends over 15 amino acids. CDR1 is KGHSH, CDR2 LQKENI, per germline. After removal of 3 bases from V and 5 bases from J, the junction contained 8 bases not matched to a gene. CDR3 protein: CASSPSWTGMTEAFF. The CDR3 DNA reads TGTGCCAGCTCACCCTCTTGGACAGGGATGACTGAAGCTTTCTTT.

The chain combines TRBV28 with TRBJ2-7; tentatively, D is TRBD1 (7 bases). In germline, CDR1 is MDHEN, CDR2 SYDVKM. The CDR3 length is 12 residues. V lost 11 bases and J 4 bases, leaving 15 bases between the germline ends. The CDR3, as DNA: TGTGCCGGAGGGGGCGGAAGATACGAGCAGTACTTC. Its translation: CAGGGGRYEQYF.

The CDR3 is CASSLNLAATGELFF. CDR3 sequence (DNA): TGTGCCAGCAGCCTTAATCTAGCGGCAACCGGGGAGCTGTTTTTT. This chain connects TRBV11-2 to TRBJ2-2, with TRBD2 matching over 7 bases. The CDR3 length is 15 residues. The germline gives CDR1 SGHAT, CDR2 FQNNGV. The trim removed 5 bases at V and 5 bases at J, leaving 8 bases unmatched. Supplemented by reference TRBV11-2 and TRBJ2-2, the full variable domain reads EAGVAQSPRYKIIEKRQSVAFWCNPISGHATLYWYQQILGQGPKLLIQFQNNGVVDDSQLPKDRFSAERLKGVDSTLKIQPAKLEDSAVYLCASSLNLAATGELFFGEGSRLTVL.

The V call is TRBV30, the J call TRBJ2-5, with 8 bases that match TRBD1. The CDR3 runs 16 residues. J lost 5 bases, V lost 1 base, and 12 bases had no gene match. Germline assignment: CDR1 GTSNPN and CDR2 SVGIG (reference sequence). CDR3 sequence: CAWSDQGAFQGETQYF. The CDR3 DNA reads as TGTGCCTGGAGTGACCAGGGGGCATTTCAGGGGGAGACCCAGTACTTC.

The chain combines TRBV6-5 with TRBJ2-5; the match to TRBD1 covers 10 bases. Germline loops: CDR1 MNHEY, CDR2 SVGAGI. The V segment lost 7 bases and the J segment 3 bases; nucleotides outside the gene matches: 8. CDR3 size: 15 residues. CDR3 coding DNA: TGTGCCAGCAACCAGGGACAGGGGACCAAAGAGACCCAGTACTTC. Translating gives CASNQGQGTKETQYF.

This chain links TRBV7-9 with TRBJ1-1, with a weak D call TRBD1 (5 bases). The germline V gene encodes CDR1 SEHNR and CDR2 FQNEAQ (reference sequence). V was cut by 7 bases and J by 6 bases, with 12 bases left in between. The CDR3 has 12 amino acids. The CDR3: CASNGGLPEAFF. CDR3 bases: TGTGCCAGCAACGGGGGGTTGCCTGAAGCTTTCTTT.

This clone was recorded only once. The rearrangement uses TRBV15 and TRBJ1-2; a weak D match, TRBD1 (6 bases). Trimming left V 2 bases short and J 2 bases short, with 18 bases between. CDR1 is LNHNV and CDR2 is YYDKDF in the germline V gene (reference sequence). The CDR3 length is 17 residues. CDR3 nucleotide sequence: TGTGCCACCAGCAGATCTTACGCATTTGGACAGAACTATGGCTACACCTTC. This gives the protein CATSRSYAFGQNYGYTF.

The chain links TRBV29-1 to TRBJ1-1; 7 bases map to TRBD1. This CDR3 has 10 residues. In germline, CDR1 is SQVTM, CDR2 ANQGSEA. V trimming: 7 bases; J trimming: 10 bases; junction bases outside the gene matches: 6. CDR3 protein: CSAIQGPAFF. DNA for the CDR3: TGCAGCGCTATACAGGGGCCAGCTTTCTTT. Based on the CDR3 plus reference TRBV29-1 and TRBJ1-1, the full variable domain is SAVISQKPSRDICQRGTSLTIQCQVDSQVTMMFWYRQQPGQSLTLIATANQGSEATYESGFVIDKFPISRPNLTFSTLTVSNMSPEDSSIYLCSAIQGPAFFGQGTRLTVV.

The chain couples TRBV29-1 to TRBJ1-2; 7 nucleotides agree with TRBD1. J gave up 5 bases and V 6 bases, and 15 bases lay outside the gene matches. The CDR3 spans 15 residues. Germline CDR1 is SQVTM and CDR2 is ANQGSEA. The CDR3 reads CSVLTRPGQLYGYTF. CDR3 DNA sequence: TGCAGCGTCCTCACCCGACCGGGACAGCTTTATGGCTACACCTTC.

The chain is built from TRBV10-3 and TRBJ2-7; no clear D gene. Germline CDR1 is ENHRY and CDR2 is SYGVKD. V lost 4 bases, J lost 2 bases, and 6 bases lay in between. There are 12 residues in the CDR3. The CDR3 nucleotides are TGTGCCATCAGTGGAGACACCTACGAGCAGTACTTC. This encodes CAISGDTYEQYF.

This clone was detected only a few times. This chain uses TRBV30 with TRBJ2-7, with TRBD1 as a possible D gene (6 bases). V lost 2 bases to trimming and J lost 0 bases, with 8 bases between them. Germline V gene sequence: CDR1 GTSNPN, CDR2 SVGIG (reference sequence). CDR3 size: 13 residues. CDR3 residues: CAWSRQDSYEQYF. CDR3 sequence (DNA): TGTGCCTGGAGTCGACAGGACTCCTACGAGCAGTACTTC.

The chain is built from TRBV18 and TRBJ2-3; perhaps TRBD2 as D (6 bases). The CDR3 has 15 residues. CDR1 is KGHSH and CDR2 is LQKENI in the germline V gene. V was cut by 4 bases and J by 1 base, with 12 bases left in between. CDR3 DNA sequence: TGTGCCAGCTCACGTCCGGGAGTGGGCACAGATACGCAGTATTTT. Translated, it gives CASSRPGVGTDTQYF.

V is TRBV7-3 and J is TRBJ2-6, with D unresolved. CDR3 length: 15 amino acids. Trimming cost V 2 bases and J 0 bases, with 5 bases left between them. Looked up from germline, CDR1 is SGHTA and CDR2 is FQGTGA. CDR3 nucleotide sequence: TGTGCCAGCAGCTTAGACTTCTCTGGGGCCAACGTCCTGACTTTC. Translated, it gives CASSLDFSGANVLTF.

V and J are TRBV6-1 and TRBJ2-1; D gene uncertain. This CDR3 region has 13 residues. Trimming removed 3 bases from V and 3 bases from J, with 6 bases in between. Germline CDR1 MNHNS, CDR2 SASEGT. The CDR3 loop is CASSDHSYNEQFF. The CDR3, as DNA: TGTGCCAGCAGTGATCACAGCTACAATGAGCAGTTCTTC.

This rearrangement joins TRBV19 to TRBJ2-7; a possible D gene is TRBD2 (6 bases). Trimming pared 2 bases from V and 0 bases from J, leaving 11 bases between. Germline CDR1 and CDR2: LNHDA and SQIVND (reference sequence). The CDR3 is made up of 15 amino acids. The CDR3 region is CASSILGRSSYEQYF. For the CDR3, the DNA is TGTGCCAGTAGTATACTGGGGAGGAGCTCCTACGAGCAGTACTTC.

The chain combines TRBV5-1 with TRBJ2-1; weak D call: TRBD1 (7 bases). Germline CDR1 reads SGHRS; CDR2 reads YFSETQ. Trimming removed 0 bases at V and 10 bases at J, with 29 bases between. CDR3 length: 19 residues. Here the CDR3 reads CASSLGGGLGTAKNWEQFF. Written as DNA, the CDR3 is TGCGCCAGCAGCTTGGGGGGAGGACTTGGGACAGCGAAAAATTGGGAGCAGTTCTTC. Full variable domain (missing parts from reference TRBV5-1 and TRBJ2-1): KAGVTQTPRYLIKTRGQQVTLSCSPISGHRSVSWYQQTPGQGLQFLFEYFSETQRNKGNFPGRFSGRQFSNSRSEMNVSTLELGDSALYLCASSLGGGLGTAKNWEQFFGPGTRLTVL.

The genes are TRBV14 and TRBJ2-1; TRBD2 aligns across 13 bases. The CDR3 sequence is 17 residues long. The V gene's germline CDR1 is SGHDN and CDR2 FVKESK. Trimming removed 4 bases from V and 0 bases from J; junction bases left unmatched: 3. The DNA for the CDR3 is TGTGCCAGCAGCCCCGGACTAGCGGGAGTCTCCTACAATGAGCAGTTCTTC. Protein: CASSPGLAGVSYNEQFF. Looking up the rest from reference TRBV14 and TRBJ2-1 gives the full variable domain: EAGVTQFPSHSVIEKGQTVTLRCDPISGHDNLYWYRRVMGKEIKFLLHFVKESKQDESGMPNNRFLAERTGGTYSTLKVQPAELEDSGVYFCASSPGLAGVSYNEQFFGPGTRLTVL.